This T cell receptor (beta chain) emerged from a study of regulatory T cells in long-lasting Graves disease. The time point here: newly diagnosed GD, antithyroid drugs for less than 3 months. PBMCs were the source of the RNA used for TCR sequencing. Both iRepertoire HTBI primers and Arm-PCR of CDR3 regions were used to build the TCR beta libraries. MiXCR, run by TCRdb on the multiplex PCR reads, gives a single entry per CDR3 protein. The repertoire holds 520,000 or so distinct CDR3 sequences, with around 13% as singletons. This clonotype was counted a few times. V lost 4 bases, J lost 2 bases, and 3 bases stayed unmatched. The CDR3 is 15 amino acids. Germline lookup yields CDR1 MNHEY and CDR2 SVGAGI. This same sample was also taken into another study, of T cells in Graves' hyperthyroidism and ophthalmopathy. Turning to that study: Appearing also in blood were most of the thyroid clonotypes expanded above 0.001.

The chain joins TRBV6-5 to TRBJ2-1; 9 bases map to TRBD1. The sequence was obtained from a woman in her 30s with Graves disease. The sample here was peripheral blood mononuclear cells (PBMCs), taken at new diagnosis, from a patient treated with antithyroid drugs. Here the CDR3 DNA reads TGTGCCAGCAGTTTCCGGGACAGGGCCTACAATGAGCAGTTCTTC. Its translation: CASSFRDRAYNEQFF.